Following are 14 T cell receptor beta chains from one sample sequenced in a study of cytomegalovirus exposure and HLA in healthy donors. PCR used 60 Vbeta primers and 13 Jbeta primers. Using immunoSEQ multiplex PCR, the repertoire was profiled, and TCRdb retains in-frame clones only, with some absent. The sample includes about 70,000 clones, about two thirds of them seen just once. Sequencing used PBMCs. Receptor source: a man aged 35 to 55 in good health and CMV-seropositive.

The chain combines TRBV6-1 with TRBJ2-7; perhaps TRBD2 as D (5 bases). The V and J ends lost 1 base and 3 bases respectively, with 7 bases between them. Germline V CDR1 and CDR2: MNHNS, SASEGT. The CDR3 is 13 amino acids. The CDR3 reads CASSEGLYYEQYF. The DNA of the CDR3 is TGTGCCAGCAGTGAAGGACTATACTACGAGCAGTACTTC.

This clone was recorded a few times. This chain uses TRBV4-1 with TRBJ1-6, with 7 nucleotides matching TRBD1. Germline V gene data show CDR1 as MGHRA and CDR2 as YSYEKL. J gave up 8 bases and V 4 bases, and 2 bases lay outside the gene matches. The CDR3 contains 13 residues. As DNA, the CDR3 is TGCGCCAGCAGCCCCGACAGGGATTCACCCCTCCACTTT. This codes for CASSPDRDSPLHF.

The J gene is TRBJ2-7, the V gene TRBV4-3, with 7 positions matching TRBD1. Germline-derived CDR1 and CDR2 are LGHNA and YSLEER. V lost 3 bases, J lost 3 bases, and 5 bases stayed unmatched. This CDR3 has 14 residues. As DNA, the CDR3 is TGCGCCAGCAGCCATGAAACAGGGGTCTACGAGCAGTACTTC. Its protein is CASSHETGVYEQYF.

J is TRBJ1-4 and V is TRBV5-1; 10 nucleotides match TRBD1. There are 15 residues in the CDR3. J lost 4 bases, V lost 4 bases, and 4 bases had no gene match. The germline V gene encodes CDR1 SGHRS and CDR2 YFSETQ. Here the CDR3 reads CASSLRTGGNEKLFF. CDR3 DNA: TGCGCCAGCAGCCTTAGGACAGGGGGTAATGAAAAACTGTTTTTT.

The chain links TRBV2 to TRBJ1-6, with D perhaps matching TRBD1 (6 bases). V was shortened by 5 bases and J by 9 bases, with 11 bases between the two germline ends. The CDR3 is 13 residues long. The germline V gene encodes CDR1 SNHLY and CDR2 FYNNEI. This CDR3 is CASSTGFPSPLHF. CDR3 nucleotide sequence: TGTGCCAGCAGTACAGGGTTTCCTTCACCCCTCCACTTT.

The genes are TRBV18 and TRBJ1-6, with TRBD1 identical over 8 bases. The CDR3 is 14 residues long. Trimming took 5 bases from V and 9 from J; bases not matched to a gene: 6. Germline values: CDR1 KGHSH, CDR2 LQKENI. The CDR3 DNA reads as TGTGCCAGCTCAGAGGACAGGGCCGGTTCACCCCTCCACTTT. Amino acids: CASSEDRAGSPLHF.

J is TRBJ2-3 and V is TRBV7-3, with 11 bases fitting TRBD2. CDR3 length equals 15 residues. Germline CDR1 and CDR2: SGHTA and FQGTGA. Trimming at V came to 6 bases and at J to 6 bases, leaving 8 bases not matched to a gene. The CDR3 loop is CASSYSGGALDTQYF. The DNA for the CDR3 is TGTGCCAGCAGTTATAGCGGGGGGGCCCTCGATACGCAGTATTTT.

The rearrangement joins TRBV12-5 to TRBJ2-1; 12 bases map to TRBD2. Trimming removed 0 bases from V and 6 bases from J; junction bases left unmatched: 21. The CDR3 loop spans 22 amino acids. The germline CDR1 and CDR2 sequences are LGHNT and FRNRAP. The CDR3 sequence is CASGLVRVGLAGPPVTGNEQFF. The DNA of the CDR3 is TGTGCTAGTGGTTTGGTACGCGTGGGACTAGCGGGCCCCCCGGTTACTGGCAATGAGCAGTTCTTC. Variable domain in full (rest from reference TRBV12-5 and TRBJ2-1): DARVTQTPRHKVTEMGQEVTMRCQPILGHNTVFWYRQTMMQGLELLAYFRNRAPLDDSGMPKDRFSAEMPDATLATLKIQPSEPRDSAVYFCASGLVRVGLAGPPVTGNEQFFGPGTRLTVL.

The J gene is TRBJ2-1, the V gene TRBV12-1; the table's D call, TRBD1, has no DNA check behind it. TRBV12-1 is described as a pseudogene. The CDR3 extends over 15 amino acids. The CDR3 loop reads CVSSLWNVGGDEQFF. The CDR3 DNA reads TGTGTCAGCAGCTTATGGAACGTTGGGGGCGATGAGCAGTTCTTC.

The chain has TRBV2 and TRBJ2-4, with D tentatively TRBD2 (5 bases). Germline CDR1 is SNHLY and CDR2 is FYNNEI. The CDR3 contains 13 residues. The V gene lost 7 bases and the J gene lost 5 bases, with 12 bases spanning the gap. CDR3 in amino acids: CASMGGSENIQYF. Here the CDR3 DNA reads TGTGCCAGCATGGGCGGGTCGGAAAACATTCAGTACTTC. The variable domain in full, completed from reference TRBV2 and TRBJ2-4, reads EPEVTQTPSHQVTQMGQEVILRCVPISNHLYFYWYRQILGQKVEFLVSFYNNEISEKSEIFDDQFSVERPDGSNFTLKIRSTKLEDSAMYFCASMGGSENIQYFGAGTRLSVL.

This chain links TRBV18 with TRBJ2-3; D gene unclear. Germline V gene sequence: CDR1 KGHSH, CDR2 LQKENI. The CDR3 has 13 amino acids. V was cut by 0 bases and J by 6 bases, with 7 bases left in between. The CDR3 sequence is CASSPPSEDTQYF. The CDR3 bases are TGTGCCAGCTCACCACCGTCGGAGGATACGCAGTATTTT. Full variable domain (remainder filled in from reference TRBV18 and TRBJ2-3): NAGVMQNPRHLVRRRGQEARLRCSPMKGHSHVYWYRQLPEEGLKFMVYLQKENIIDESGMPKERFSAEFPKEGPSILRIQQVVRGDSAAYFCASSPPSEDTQYFGPGTRLTVL.

In DNA form, the CDR3 reads TGTGCCAGCAGTTACAGGGGGCGCATGAATGAGCAGTTCTTC. Protein sequence: CASSYRGRMNEQFF. The rearrangement uses TRBV6-5 and TRBJ2-1, with TRBD1 matching over 7 bases. The CDR3 spans 14 residues. V was pared by 2 bases and J by 7 bases, with 5 bases of the junction left unmatched. Germline V gene lookup returns CDR1 MNHEY and CDR2 SVGAGI.

The V call is TRBV10-3, the J call TRBJ2-2, with D perhaps TRBD1 (6 bases). Germline V gene sequence: CDR1 ENHRY, CDR2 SYGVKD. Trimming took 6 bases from V and 0 from J, leaving 8 bases between them. The CDR3 extends over 14 amino acids. CDR3 coding DNA: TGTGCCATCAGCCGGGACACGAACACCGGGGAGCTGTTTTTT. Protein: CAISRDTNTGELFF.

This clone was counted between two and nine times. The CDR3 protein is CASSLKSGQGSYNEQFF. CDR3 coding DNA: TGTGCCAGCAGCTTAAAGTCGGGTCAGGGGTCCTACAATGAGCAGTTCTTC. The rearrangement links TRBV13 to TRBJ2-1; TRBD1 is a possible D gene (6 bases). The germline V gene encodes CDR1 PRHDT and CDR2 FYEKMQ (reference sequence). CDR3 length equals 17 residues. V lost 2 bases to trimming and J lost 1 base, with 15 bases between them.